These T cell receptor beta chains were read from a single sample in a study of high-grade serous ovarian cancer treatment subgroups. TCRdb keeps only in-frame clones here, not all; method: immunoSEQ multiplex PCR. Seen here are about 9,000 clones, 60% to 85% observed once, and the top ten hold about 6.8%. The sample taken for sequencing was tumor tissue. Receptors originate from a human donor with high-grade serous ovarian cancer. CDR3s include the opening cysteine and the closing phenylalanine or tryptophan. D genes are given only for firm matches. Not every row has a clone size; where given, it reads once, few, many or a size class.

clone_size: .
j_call: TRBJ1-5
d_call: .
v_call: TRBV2
cdr3_nt: TGTGCCAGCAGTTTGGGTCGAGGGGCTCGACAGCCCCAGCATTTT
cdr3_aa: CASSLGRGARQPQHF

clone_size: .
j_call: TRBJ2-7
d_call: TRBD2
v_call: TRBV9
cdr3_nt: TGTGCCAGCAGCCGGGGACTAGCGTACTCCTACGAGCAGTACTTC
cdr3_aa: CASSRGLAYSYEQYF

clone_size: .
j_call: TRBJ1-1
d_call: .
v_call: TRBV7-3
cdr3_nt: TGTGCCAGCAGCTTACGGATGAACACTGAAGCTTTCTTT
cdr3_aa: CASSLRMNTEAFF

clone_size: .
j_call: TRBJ1-5
d_call: .
v_call: TRBV9
cdr3_nt: TGTGCCAGCAGCCCCAGCGCCGATCAGCCCCAGCATTTT
cdr3_aa: CASSPSADQPQHF

clone_size: .
j_call: TRBJ2-3
d_call: .
v_call: TRBV10-3
cdr3_nt: TGTGCCATCAGTGAAGGCCGCCCCGAAGATACGCAGTATTTT
cdr3_aa: CAISEGRPEDTQYF

clone_size: .
j_call: TRBJ2-7
d_call: .
v_call: TRBV6-5
cdr3_nt: TGTGCCAGCAGTCCCTCGGGGCGAGGTTACGAGCAGTACTTC
cdr3_aa: CASSPSGRGYEQYF

clone_size: .
j_call: TRBJ1-1
d_call: .
v_call: TRBV5-6
cdr3_nt: TGTGCCAGCAGCTTTCGGGAGTTGAGAACTGAAGCTTTCTTT
cdr3_aa: CASSFRELRTEAFF

clone_size: .
j_call: TRBJ1-2
d_call: .
v_call: TRBV19
cdr3_nt: TGTGCCAGTAGTAAAATTTCGACAGCGGCCTATGGCTACACCTTC
cdr3_aa: CASSKISTAAYGYTF

clone_size: .
j_call: TRBJ1-5
d_call: .
v_call: TRBV5-6
cdr3_nt: TGTGCCAGCAGCTTGCGGCAGGGCGTGGGTCAGCCCCAGCATTTT
cdr3_aa: CASSLRQGVGQPQHF

clone_size: .
j_call: TRBJ2-5
d_call: .
v_call: TRBV27
cdr3_nt: TGTGCCAGCAGTTTCGGTCCGACCCAGTACTTC
cdr3_aa: CASSFGPTQYF

clone_size: .
j_call: TRBJ2-3
d_call: .
v_call: TRBV11-2
cdr3_nt: TGTGCCAGCAGCTTCCTCTCCGGGGGCACAGATACGCAGTATTTT
cdr3_aa: CASSFLSGGTDTQYF

clone_size: few
j_call: TRBJ1-5
d_call: TRBD1
v_call: TRBV2
cdr3_nt: TGTGCCAGCAGTGCCGACAGGGATAGCAATCAGCCCCAGCATTTT
cdr3_aa: CASSADRDSNQPQHF

clone_size: few
j_call: TRBJ2-3
d_call: .
v_call: TRBV14
cdr3_nt: TGTGCCAGCAGTTATACCTCGAGCACAGATACGCAGTATTTT
cdr3_aa: CASSYTSSTDTQYF

clone_size: few
j_call: TRBJ1-1
d_call: .
v_call: TRBV2
cdr3_nt: TGTGCCAGCAGACTGGGCCGTACTGAAGCTTTCTTT
cdr3_aa: CASRLGRTEAFF

clone_size: .
j_call: TRBJ2-5
d_call: .
v_call: TRBV5-1
cdr3_nt: TGCGCCAGCAGCTTGGGAGCGGGCCAAGAGACCCAGTACTTC
cdr3_aa: CASSLGAGQETQYF

clone_size: .
j_call: TRBJ1-1
d_call: TRBD1
v_call: TRBV5-1
cdr3_nt: TGCGCCAGCAGCCAGACAGGGGGAGGTCGGTACACTGAAGCTTTCTTT
cdr3_aa: CASSQTGGGRYTEAFF

clone_size: .
j_call: TRBJ2-7
d_call: .
v_call: TRBV6-5
cdr3_nt: TGTGCCAGCAGTTCCTACGGCACTGGTGAGCAGTACTTC
cdr3_aa: CASSSYGTGEQYF

clone_size: .
j_call: TRBJ2-5
d_call: .
v_call: TRBV11-2
cdr3_nt: TGTGCCAGCAGCTTAATAACAGGAAAAGAGACCCAGTACTTC
cdr3_aa: CASSLITGKETQYF

clone_size: .
j_call: TRBJ2-2
d_call: .
v_call: TRBV9
cdr3_nt: TGTGCCAGCAGCGTTCGACCCAGCGGGGAGCTGTTTTTT
cdr3_aa: CASSVRPSGELFF

clone_size: .
j_call: TRBJ1-4
d_call: TRBD1
v_call: TRBV9
cdr3_nt: TGTGCCAGCAGCGTCGGGACAGCATATGAAAAACTGTTTTTT
cdr3_aa: CASSVGTAYEKLFF

clone_size: .
j_call: TRBJ1-6
d_call: .
v_call: TRBV27
cdr3_nt: TGTGCCAGCAGTTTATCAGTCAAAGCCCGCCGGAGCTCCTATAATTCACCCCTCCACTTT
cdr3_aa: CASSLSVKARRSSYNSPLHF

clone_size: .
j_call: TRBJ2-7
d_call: .
v_call: TRBV4-3
cdr3_nt: TGCGCCAGCAGCCAAGATCCAGGATCCTACGAGCAGTACTTC
cdr3_aa: CASSQDPGSYEQYF

clone_size: medium-sized
j_call: TRBJ1-6
d_call: TRBD1
v_call: TRBV14
cdr3_nt: TGTGCCAGCAGTTACAGGGGAAGTTACTCACCCCTCCACTTT
cdr3_aa: CASSYRGSYSPLHF

clone_size: .
j_call: TRBJ1-2
d_call: .
v_call: TRBV6-1
cdr3_nt: TGTGCCAGCACTCAAGGGTGGAGATCTAACTATGGCTACACCTTC
cdr3_aa: CASTQGWRSNYGYTF

clone_size: few
j_call: TRBJ1-5
d_call: TRBD1
v_call: TRBV5-4
cdr3_nt: TGTGCCAGCAGCGGGACCGAGGACAGGAGACATAGCAATCAGCCCCAGCATTTT
cdr3_aa: CASSGTEDRRHSNQPQHF

clone_size: medium-sized
j_call: TRBJ2-3
d_call: .
v_call: TRBV9
cdr3_nt: TGTGCCAGCAGCCCCGCACAGTCTACTAGCACAGATACGCAGTATTTT
cdr3_aa: CASSPAQSTSTDTQYF

clone_size: .
j_call: TRBJ2-7
d_call: TRBD1
v_call: TRBV18
cdr3_nt: TGTGCCAGCTCAGGACAGGCTTATTGGGCCTACGAGCAGTACTTC
cdr3_aa: CASSGQAYWAYEQYF

clone_size: large
j_call: TRBJ1-1
d_call: .
v_call: TRBV4-1
cdr3_nt: TGCGCCAGCCAGCTTAGGAGGGGCGGAAACACTGAAGCTTTCTTT
cdr3_aa: CASQLRRGGNTEAFF

clone_size: .
j_call: TRBJ2-7
d_call: TRBD1
v_call: TRBV11-1
cdr3_nt: TGTGCCAGCACCCTGGACAGGGGTGACGAGCAGTACTTC
cdr3_aa: CASTLDRGDEQYF

clone_size: .
j_call: TRBJ2-1
d_call: .
v_call: TRBV6-4
cdr3_nt: TGTGCCAGCAGTGACAGGTACGGGGAGCAGTTCTTC
cdr3_aa: CASSDRYGEQFF

clone_size: .
j_call: TRBJ2-2
d_call: .
v_call: TRBV10-1
cdr3_nt: TGCGCCAGCAGTGAGTTGGATGACCTCGGGACCGGGGAGCTGTTTTTT
cdr3_aa: CASSELDDLGTGELFF

clone_size: .
j_call: TRBJ1-1
d_call: TRBD1
v_call: TRBV5-4
cdr3_nt: TGTGCCAGCAGCTTGCTCGCAGGGGGCGCAGTTGGCGACACTGAAGCTTTCTTT
cdr3_aa: CASSLLAGGAVGDTEAFF

clone_size: .
j_call: TRBJ1-2
d_call: .
v_call: TRBV30
cdr3_nt: TGTGCCTGGAGTAGAGGAGGCTATGGCTACACCTTC
cdr3_aa: CAWSRGGYGYTF

clone_size: few
j_call: TRBJ1-1
d_call: .
v_call: TRBV4-1
cdr3_nt: TGCGCCAGCAGCCTCCGGAGGAACACTGAAGCTTTCTTT
cdr3_aa: CASSLRRNTEAFF

clone_size: .
j_call: TRBJ1-5
d_call: .
v_call: TRBV4-1
cdr3_nt: TGCGCCAGCAGCCAAGCCCTGGACCCGGCCAACGGCAATCAGCCCCAGCATTTT
cdr3_aa: CASSQALDPANGNQPQHF

clone_size: .
j_call: TRBJ1-4
d_call: .
v_call: TRBV10-3
cdr3_nt: TGTGCCATCAGTGACGGGGGCAGGTCTGAAAAACTGTTTTTT
cdr3_aa: CAISDGGRSEKLFF

clone_size: .
j_call: TRBJ1-1
d_call: TRBD1
v_call: TRBV11-3
cdr3_nt: TGTGCCAGCAGCTTAACGGGGACAGTCCTGGCTTGGGTCACTGAAACTTTCTTT
cdr3_aa: CASSLTGTVLAWVTETFF

clone_size: .
j_call: TRBJ2-2
d_call: TRBD1
v_call: TRBV14
cdr3_nt: TGTGCCAGCAGCCTTACTCGCAACAGGGGGCTGGGGACCGGGGAGCTGTTTTTT
cdr3_aa: CASSLTRNRGLGTGELFF

clone_size: .
j_call: TRBJ2-6
d_call: .
v_call: TRBV7-2
cdr3_nt: TGTGCCAGCAGCTTTATAGGGGTGGCTGGGGCCAACGTCCTGACTTTC
cdr3_aa: CASSFIGVAGANVLTF

clone_size: few
j_call: TRBJ2-7
d_call: .
v_call: TRBV27
cdr3_nt: TGTGCCAGCAGTTTACAGGGGTGGCATGGCGAGCAGTACTTC
cdr3_aa: CASSLQGWHGEQYF

clone_size: .
j_call: TRBJ2-3
d_call: .
v_call: TRBV5-1
cdr3_nt: TGCGCCAGCAGCTTGGCTGAGGACACCGATACGCAGTATTTT
cdr3_aa: CASSLAEDTDTQYF

clone_size: .
j_call: TRBJ2-3
d_call: .
v_call: TRBV7-9
cdr3_nt: TGTGCCAGCAGCTCAAAGATGAATTTT
cdr3_aa: CASSSKMNF

clone_size: .
j_call: TRBJ2-2
d_call: .
v_call: TRBV4-3
cdr3_nt: TGCGCCAGCAGCCAAGATAAATTAGCCGGGGAGCTGTTTTTT
cdr3_aa: CASSQDKLAGELFF

clone_size: few
j_call: TRBJ1-3
d_call: .
v_call: TRBV7-2
cdr3_nt: TGTGCCAGCAGCTTAGCTGGACAGCTCTCTGGAAACACCATATATTTT
cdr3_aa: CASSLAGQLSGNTIYF

clone_size: .
j_call: TRBJ1-2
d_call: TRBD1
v_call: TRBV9
cdr3_nt: TGTGCCAGCAGCGCCAGGGGGCGCGGCTACACCTTC
cdr3_aa: CASSARGRGYTF

clone_size: .
j_call: TRBJ2-7
d_call: .
v_call: TRBV30
cdr3_nt: TGTGCCTGGACCCGGGAGACTCAAGCCTACGAGCAGTACTTC
cdr3_aa: CAWTRETQAYEQYF

clone_size: .
j_call: TRBJ2-7
d_call: TRBD1
v_call: TRBV5-8
cdr3_nt: TGTGCCAGCAAAGGGACAGGGCTCTCCTACGAGCAGTACTTC
cdr3_aa: CASKGTGLSYEQYF

clone_size: few
j_call: TRBJ2-1
d_call: .
v_call: TRBV7-8
cdr3_nt: TGTGCCAGCAGCTTATTGACAGTTGGGCCCTACGAGCAGTTCTTC
cdr3_aa: CASSLLTVGPYEQFF